The sequence of this TCR beta chain was determined in a study of blood T cells in healthy people across ages. At the level of the study: The capture of about one barcoded beta molecule per two T cells was achieved by template switching.

The length of the CDR3 is 16 residues. Germline V gene sequence: CDR1 LGHDT, CDR2 YNNKEL (reference sequence). As for this clonotype: A read error may produce the germline difference seen at one junction end.

For the second PCR, which ran for roughly 7 to 11 cycles, a sample-barcoded 5' primer and a J-beta primer mix were used. A template-switch adaptor with 12 random nucleotides tagged each cDNA molecule. MiXCR, applied by TCRdb to the 5' RACE reads, yields one record per CDR3 protein. The profile shows about 1.1 million distinct CDR3 sequences, around two fifths of them singletons. Sequencing input: blood. The TCR comes from a man aged 18 to 30 in good health. The chain links TRBV3-1 to TRBJ2-3; D call uncertain. In nucleotides, the CDR3 is TGTGCCAGCAGCCAAGCGAGTATCGGAAACACAGATGCGCAGTATTTT. Translation gives CASSQASIGNTDAQYF.